This T cell receptor (beta chain) stems from a study of T cell changes during pregnancy in multiple sclerosis (dated by TCRdb to between 2018 and 2021). For the wider study: Changes in the T cell repertoire over the course of pregnancy were examined in this study in women with multiple sclerosis.

From a lookup of the germline V gene, CDR1 and CDR2 are SQVTM and ANQGSEA. V is clipped by 1 base and J by 2 bases, and the sequence between their germline boundaries is 12 bases long. The CDR3 sequence holds 15 residues, the cysteine and phenylalanine included. The entry retains the CDR3 DNA only, 45 bases that are in frame from base 1. The library relied on the immunoSEQ multiplex PCR assay. Held by TCRdb, this immuneACCESS table contains in-frame sequences only and omits some clones. Under half of the omission traces to an unresolved V gene where checked; the cause of the rest is unknown. This sample holds fewer than 100,000 clones; about 92% were observed only once. The leading ten clones occupy 2.6% of the sample. Details on this clone: This receptor's antigen is unknown. Per-base qualities were not stored, and no clone one base away is much larger.

This receptor chain uses TRBV29-1 and TRBJ1-3; confidence is insufficient to name the D gene. The TCR originated in a female donor in good health, enrolled as a control in a pregnancy study. The material sequenced was peripheral blood, taken after pregnancy. The DNA sequence is as follows: TGCAGCGTTGAAGGGGAGCGGGCTACTGGAAACACCATATATTTT. Its coded protein is CSVEGERATGNTIYF.